The TCR beta chain under discussion was sequenced for a study of shared clonotypes between healthy human individuals. Study overall: CD4 naive cells filled three plates per donor, CD4 memory three, CD8 naive two and CD8 memory one. Study results and limitations: Clonotypes shared by all four donors outscored non-shared clonotypes in generation probability.

Naive CD8 cells were CD45RO-negative, positively selected for CCR7, excluding terminally differentiated effector memory CD45RA+ cells. Trimming removed 0 bases from V and 3 bases from J, with 6 bases in between. The CDR3 totals 13 residues. Germline CDR1 and CDR2: SEHNR and FQNEAQ (reference sequence). Profiled with immunoSEQ multiplex PCR; TCRdb holds only in-frame clones, not every one. Of about 2,100,000 clones in the sample, 90% to 95% were seen once. As concerns this clone: The antigen is not known. This same CDR3 is encoded by further DNA sequences in the sample.

J is TRBJ2-7 and V is TRBV7-9, with D hard to call. This clonotype originated in a man aged 18 to 35 in good health. Some clones in this sample may be carry-over from other donors' samples. What was sequenced was naive CD8+ T cells from PBMCs. The CDR3 region is CASSLAPGYEQYF. CDR3 in DNA: TGTGCCAGCAGCTTAGCCCCAGGCTACGAGCAGTACTTC. Full variable domain (outside the CDR3, taken from reference TRBV7-9 and TRBJ2-7): DTGVSQNPRHKITKRGQNVTFRCDPISEHNRLYWYRQTLGQGPEFLTYFQNEAQLEKSRLLSDRFSAERPKGSFSTLEIQRTEQGDSAMYLCASSLAPGYEQYFGPGTRLTVT.